This passage covers 18 T cell receptor beta chains from one sample sequenced in a study of blood T cells in healthy people across ages. Using a J-beta primer mix together with a sample-barcoded 5' primer, a second PCR was run for roughly 7 to 11 cycles. A single record per CDR3 protein comes from TCRdb applying MiXCR to the 5' RACE reads. Of roughly 830,000 distinct CDR3 sequences listed, around 62% are singletons. Sequencing input: blood. The receptors were gathered from a man between 25 and 39 years old in good health.

The V call is TRBV29-1, the J call TRBJ2-5; 8 nucleotides align to TRBD1. Germline CDR1 SQVTM, CDR2 ANQGSEA. The V segment lost 7 bases and the J segment 1 base; nucleotides outside the gene matches: 8. This CDR3 is 14 amino acids long. CDR3 sequence reads: CSAAATGGQETQYF. CDR3 nucleotides: TGCAGCGCTGCGGCTACAGGGGGCCAAGAGACCCAGTACTTC.

As regards this clonotype: Its ends do not fully match the called genes, so a read error is possible. The chain combines TRBV7-9 with TRBJ2-3; 7 bases line up with TRBD1. CDR1 is SEHNR, CDR2 FQNEAQ, per germline (reference sequence). The CDR3 is 15 residues long. The chain's CDR3 is CASSPIGPGTDTRYF. The DNA of the CDR3 is TGTGCCAGCAGCCCAATTGGACCCGGGACAGATACGCGGTATTTT.

The table lists this clonotype with a few counts. J is TRBJ2-7 and V is TRBV28; 7 positions agree with TRBD1. The CDR3 is 15 amino acids. Trimming at V came to 2 bases and at J to 0 bases, leaving 4 bases not matched to a gene. Germline lookup yields CDR1 MDHEN and CDR2 SYDVKM. The CDR3, as DNA: TGTGCCAGCAGTTTAGGACAGGCCAGCTCCTACGAGCAGTACTTC. It encodes CASSLGQASSYEQYF.

The chain employs TRBV4-3 and TRBJ2-5, with D unclear. V shed 4 bases and J shed 0 bases, with 21 bases lying between them. Germline V lookup: CDR1 LGHNA, CDR2 YSLEER. CDR3 size: 18 residues. CDR3 sequence reads: CASSPRPPLDQYQETQYF. For the CDR3, the DNA is TGCGCCAGCAGCCCCCGACCACCCCTGGACCAATACCAAGAGACCCAGTACTTC.

Comments on this clonotype: A read error may account for a junction end that differs from germline. CDR3 in DNA: TGTGCCAGCAGTCGACAGGGGAACGCCGGGGAGCTGTTTTTT. Translating gives CASSRQGNAGELFF. The chain is built from TRBV7-2 and TRBJ2-2, with TRBD1 identical over 8 bases. The CDR3 is 14 residues long. Germline V gives CDR1 SGHTA, CDR2 FQGNSA.

The chain carries TRBV4-3 and TRBJ2-7; 10 positions match TRBD2. The junction had 4 bases not matched to a gene; V was cut back by 1 base and J by 1 base. The V gene's germline CDR1 is LGHNA and CDR2 YSLEER. CDR3 length: 16 amino acids. CDR3 sequence: CASSQGTSGNSYEQYF. The CDR3 DNA reads TGCGCCAGCAGCCAAGGGACTAGCGGCAATTCCTACGAGCAGTACTTC.

V is TRBV12-3 or TRBV12-4 and J is TRBJ2-7; 15 bases agree with TRBD2. The CDR3 consists of 18 residues. V was pared by 9 bases and J by 4 bases, with 16 bases of the junction left unmatched. CDR3: CASSRTSGGAFPPYEQYF. The DNA of the CDR3 is TGTGCCAGTAGTAGGACTAGCGGGGGGGCTTTCCCCCCGTACGAGCAGTACTTC.

The CDR3 is CAGLASGGTDTQYF. The CDR3 coding sequence is TGTGCCGGTCTGGCTAGCGGGGGCACAGATACGCAGTATTTT. The chain has TRBV6-5 and TRBJ2-3, with 9 positions matching TRBD2. Trimming cost V 11 bases and J 1 base; bases outside gene matches: 7. The CDR3 has 14 amino acids. In germline, CDR1 is MNHEY, CDR2 SVGAGI.

The rearrangement uses TRBV12-5 and TRBJ2-1, with 8 bases that match TRBD2. V gave up 3 bases and J gave up 10 bases; unmatched junction bases: 2. CDR3 length: 12 amino acids. CDR1 and CDR2 (germline): LGHNT, FRNRAP. The CDR3 protein is CASGFGGGEQFF. The CDR3 region has the DNA TGTGCTAGTGGTTTCGGGGGGGGGGAGCAGTTCTTC.

CDR3 coding DNA: TGTGCCAGCTCACTAAGTGTGACACTGGGACAAGAGACCCAGTACTTC. This sequence encodes CASSLSVTLGQETQYF. The chain employs TRBV18 and TRBJ2-5, with unresolved D. The CDR3 runs 16 residues. V was pared by 4 bases and J by 2 bases, with 17 bases between. CDR1 and CDR2 from the germline V gene are KGHSH and LQKENI.

This chain joins TRBV4-3 and TRBJ1-1; no reliable D call. Germline CDR1 LGHNA, CDR2 YSLEER. This CDR3 comprises 16 residues. The V end lost 1 base, the J end lost 1 base, and 13 bases lay between the germline ends. This chain's CDR3 is CASSQAAPPANTEAFF. The CDR3 DNA reads TGCGCCAGCAGCCAAGCGGCCCCACCGGCGAACACTGAAGCTTTCTTT.

The J gene is TRBJ2-3, the V gene TRBV3-1; possibly TRBD2 for D (5 bases). Germline loops: CDR1 LGHDT, CDR2 YNNKEL (reference sequence). CDR3 length equals 15 residues. Trimming removed 4 bases at V and 3 bases at J, with 14 bases between. The CDR3 region is CASSPGGRGTDTQYF. The CDR3 DNA reads as TGTGCCAGCAGCCCCGGAGGTAGAGGGACAGATACGCAGTATTTT.

The genes are TRBV7-3 and TRBJ1-2, with TRBD1 identical over 9 bases. After removal of 5 bases from V and 3 bases from J, the junction contained 4 bases not matched to a gene. Germline V lookup: CDR1 SGHTA, CDR2 FQGTGA. CDR3 size: 14 residues. The chain's CDR3 is CASSPRQGDYGYTF. CDR3 in DNA: TGTGCCAGCAGCCCACGACAGGGGGACTATGGCTACACCTTC.

This chain connects TRBV5-1 to TRBJ1-4, with 8 bases lining up with TRBD1. This CDR3 spans 15 amino acids. The germline CDR1 and CDR2 sequences are SGHRS and YFSETQ. J lost 7 bases, V lost 3 bases, and 8 bases had no gene match. Here the CDR3 DNA reads TGCGCCAGCAGCTGGACAGGGACCCTTTGTGAAAAACTGTTTTTT. Translation gives CASSWTGTLCEKLFF.

This chain uses TRBV7-6 with TRBJ2-6, with unresolved D. The V end lost 2 bases, the J end lost 0 bases, and 8 bases lay between the germline ends. The CDR3 runs to 16 residues. CDR1 is SGHVS, CDR2 FNYEAQ, per germline. The CDR3 region has the DNA TGTGCCAGCAGCTTACAAGTAGGCTCTGGGGCCAACGTCCTGACTTTC. Translated, it gives CASSLQVGSGANVLTF.

The gene calls are TRBV6-2 or TRBV6-3 and TRBJ2-7; 11 bases map to TRBD2. This CDR3 spans 15 amino acids. The J segment lost 5 bases and the V segment lost 2 bases, leaving 5 bases of the junction unmatched. CDR1 is MNHEY, CDR2 SVGEGT, per germline. The CDR3 DNA reads TGTGCCAGCAGTTACGAAGGGACTAGCGGCGACGAGCAGTACTTC. The encoded protein is CASSYEGTSGDEQYF.

This clonotype was observed a few times. V and J are TRBV12-3 or TRBV12-4 and TRBJ2-2; 9 bases fit TRBD2. This CDR3 has 16 amino acids. V gave up 10 bases and J gave up 4 bases; unmatched junction bases: 13. The CDR3, as DNA: TGTGCCAACAGCCTCAGGACTAGCGCGATCACCGGGGAGCTGTTTTTT. Its translation is CANSLRTSAITGELFF.

The V and J genes are TRBV11-1 and TRBJ1-6; 8 bases align to TRBD1. The CDR3 sequence is 14 residues long. V was pared by 4 bases and J by 8 bases, with 4 bases of the junction left unmatched. The germline CDR1 and CDR2 sequences are SGHAT and FQDESV (reference sequence). CDR3 region: CASSYRGNYSPLHF. The CDR3 DNA reads as TGTGCCAGCAGCTACAGGGGGAACTATTCACCCCTCCACTTT.